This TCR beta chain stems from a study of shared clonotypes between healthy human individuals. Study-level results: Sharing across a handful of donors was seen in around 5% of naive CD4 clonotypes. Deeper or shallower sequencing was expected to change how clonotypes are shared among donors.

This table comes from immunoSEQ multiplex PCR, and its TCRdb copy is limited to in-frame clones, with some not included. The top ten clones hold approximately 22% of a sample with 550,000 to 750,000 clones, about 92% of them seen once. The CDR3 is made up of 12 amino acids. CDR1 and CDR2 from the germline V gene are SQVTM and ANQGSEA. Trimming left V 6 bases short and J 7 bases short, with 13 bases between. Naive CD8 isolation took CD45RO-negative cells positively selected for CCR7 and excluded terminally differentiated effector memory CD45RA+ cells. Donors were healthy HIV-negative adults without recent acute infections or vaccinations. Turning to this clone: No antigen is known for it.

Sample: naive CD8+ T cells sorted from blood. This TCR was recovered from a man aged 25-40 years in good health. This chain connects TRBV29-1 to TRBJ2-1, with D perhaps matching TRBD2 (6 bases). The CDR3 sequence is CSVTTSLNEQFF. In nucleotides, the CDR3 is TGCAGCGTCACGACTAGTCTAAATGAGCAGTTCTTC.